One T cell receptor beta chain is described in this entry. Its antigen is undetermined. This record comes from a study of tumor-infiltrating lymphocytes in primary liver carcinoma. Study-wide results and caveats: Merely some 8-24% of top clones spanned all five tumor regions. Blood's top-250-clone fraction was significantly lower than that of tumors (p = 0.039).

The CDR3 length is 15 residues. The germline V and J ends were trimmed by 3 bases and 5 bases, with 14 bases remaining between them. Per the germline V gene, CDR1 is SNHLY and CDR2 is FYNNEI. Unsorted bulk tissue (roughly 19-30 mg) underwent RNA and DNA co-extraction. The proportion of viable tumor cells exceeded 85% in every tumor sample. From around 0.5 ug of total RNA, TCR beta-specific cDNA was reverse-transcribed using a constant-region primer. Each TCR beta library was derived from three nested multiplex PCR rounds that employed slightly modified ARM-PCR. Use of TRBV1-TRBV30 forward primers with a C-beta reverse primer characterized the first two PCR rounds, which lasted around 9 cycles each. TCRdb reprocessed the multiplex PCR reads via MiXCR and lists one record per CDR3 protein. This sample has tens of thousands of distinct CDR3 sequences; over 65% occur once, and the top ten carry roughly 25%.

Sequences were obtained from liver tumor tissue from sampling region 2. Subset here: tumor region T2, inferior pole. V usage is TRBV2 and J usage is TRBJ2-1, with a possible D match to TRBD2 (5 bases). This receptor was taken from a man in his forties or fifties with primary liver carcinoma and hepatitis B virus infection. Here the CDR3 DNA reads TGTGCCAGCAGTGAGGTAATGACGACTAACAATGAGCAGTTCTTC. This translates into CASSEVMTTNNEQFF.